These T cell receptor beta chains were read from a single sample in a study of control samples from healthy donors and cancer patients. The method was immunoSEQ multiplex PCR; TCRdb's version includes in-frame clones alone and lacks a portion of them. The sample has approximately 170,000 clones; around 90% are singletons. Sample: blood. The receptors were sampled from a man younger than 45 in good health. Both conserved end residues are part of each CDR3. A D gene is named only where the DNA matches it firmly. Clone size, where shown, is once, few, many, or a class for clones that have expanded.

cdr3_aa: CATSTSGKYSTDTQYF; cdr3_nt: TGTGCCACCAGTACTAGCGGAAAATATAGCACAGATACGCAGTATTTT; v_call: TRBV24-1; d_call: TRBD2; j_call: TRBJ2-3; clone_size: few; cdr3_length: 16
cdr3_aa: CASSPRGEQFF; cdr3_nt: TGTGCCAGCAGCCCGCGGGGTGAGCAGTTCTTC; v_call: TRBV7-9; d_call: .; j_call: TRBJ2-1; clone_size: .; cdr3_length: 11
cdr3_aa: CASSYSREGDYGYTF; cdr3_nt: TGTGCCAGCAGTTACTCGAGAGAGGGAGACTATGGCTACACCTTC; v_call: TRBV6-2/TRBV6-3; d_call: .; j_call: TRBJ1-2; clone_size: .; cdr3_length: 15
cdr3_aa: CASSPPPTGQETQYF; cdr3_nt: TGTGCCAGCAGCCCCCCCCCGACAGGTCAAGAGACCCAGTACTTC; v_call: TRBV5-4; d_call: .; j_call: TRBJ2-5; clone_size: .; cdr3_length: 15
cdr3_aa: CASSSWGMILPGELFF; cdr3_nt: TGTGCCAGCAGCTCCTGGGGTATGATTTTACCCGGGGAGCTGTTTTTT; v_call: TRBV5-6; d_call: .; j_call: TRBJ2-2; clone_size: .; cdr3_length: 16
cdr3_aa: CASSSLGGARGSTEAFF; cdr3_nt: TGTGCCAGCAGTTCGCTAGGGGGGGCGCGTGGTAGCACTGAAGCTTTCTTT; v_call: TRBV28; d_call: .; j_call: TRBJ1-1; clone_size: .; cdr3_length: 17
cdr3_aa: CASSVALFRAGSFTDTQYF; cdr3_nt: TGTGCCAGCAGCGTAGCTTTATTTAGAGCGGGGAGCTTCACAGATACGCAGTATTTT; v_call: TRBV9; d_call: TRBD2; j_call: TRBJ2-3; clone_size: .; cdr3_length: 19
cdr3_aa: CASRSPGRGLLYEQYF; cdr3_nt: TGTGCCAGCAGGTCCCCGGGCAGGGGCCTCCTCTACGAGCAGTACTTC; v_call: TRBV11-2; d_call: .; j_call: TRBJ2-7; clone_size: .; cdr3_length: 16
cdr3_aa: CASSLAFGGSYETQYF; cdr3_nt: TGTGCCAGCAGCTTGGCCTTCGGCGGGAGCTATGAGACCCAGTACTTC; v_call: TRBV5-4; d_call: TRBD2; j_call: TRBJ2-5; clone_size: .; cdr3_length: 16
cdr3_aa: CASSDSSSTDTQYF; cdr3_nt: TGCGCCAGCAGTGACAGCTCTAGCACAGATACGCAGTATTTT; v_call: TRBV5-1; d_call: .; j_call: TRBJ2-3; clone_size: .; cdr3_length: 14
cdr3_aa: CASRKPDRTGSPLHF; cdr3_nt: TGCGCCAGCAGGAAACCGGACAGGACAGGGTCACCCCTCCACTTT; v_call: TRBV10-2; d_call: TRBD1; j_call: TRBJ1-6; clone_size: .; cdr3_length: 15
cdr3_aa: CASRRDLGGRNTIYF; cdr3_nt: TGCGCCAGCAGGCGGGACCTCGGAGGAAGAAACACCATATATTTT; v_call: TRBV5-1; d_call: .; j_call: TRBJ1-3; clone_size: .; cdr3_length: 15
cdr3_aa: CACRRDSYTGELFF; cdr3_nt: TGTGCCTGTCGGCGGGACAGTTACACCGGGGAGCTGTTTTTT; v_call: TRBV30; d_call: .; j_call: TRBJ2-2; clone_size: .; cdr3_length: 14
cdr3_aa: CASSDSSGGATKGDTQYF; cdr3_nt: TGCGCCAGCAGTGATTCGAGCGGGGGGGCTACGAAGGGAGATACGCAGTATTTT; v_call: TRBV10-1; d_call: TRBD2; j_call: TRBJ2-3; clone_size: .; cdr3_length: 18
cdr3_aa: CASSYLAPQETQYF; cdr3_nt: TGTGCCAGCAGTTACCTAGCGCCCCAAGAGACCCAGTACTTC; v_call: TRBV6-2/TRBV6-3; d_call: .; j_call: TRBJ2-5; clone_size: .; cdr3_length: 14
cdr3_aa: CACRDTYNSPLHF; cdr3_nt: TGTGCCTGCCGGGACACATATAATTCACCCCTCCACTTT; v_call: TRBV19; d_call: .; j_call: TRBJ1-6; clone_size: .; cdr3_length: 13
cdr3_aa: CSARVSGTQYF; cdr3_nt: TGCAGTGCTAGAGTTTCTGGTACGCAGTATTTT; v_call: TRBV20-1; d_call: .; j_call: TRBJ2-3; clone_size: .; cdr3_length: 11
cdr3_aa: CASSRQTSGSSYNEQFF; cdr3_nt: TGCGCCAGCAGCAGACAGACTAGCGGGAGCTCCTACAATGAGCAGTTCTTC; v_call: TRBV4-1; d_call: TRBD2; j_call: TRBJ2-1; clone_size: .; cdr3_length: 17
cdr3_aa: CASSVGGGIPTDTQYF; cdr3_nt: TGTGCCAGCAGCGTAGGTGGGGGTATCCCCACAGATACGCAGTATTTT; v_call: TRBV9; d_call: .; j_call: TRBJ2-3; clone_size: .; cdr3_length: 16
cdr3_aa: CASSQDAGVMNTEAFF; cdr3_nt: TGTGCCAGCAGCCAAGATGCAGGGGTCATGAACACTGAAGCTTTCTTT; v_call: TRBV4-2; d_call: .; j_call: TRBJ1-1; clone_size: .; cdr3_length: 16
cdr3_aa: CASSQGQGNSPLHF; cdr3_nt: TGCGCCAGCAGCCAGGGACAGGGGAATTCACCCCTCCACTTT; v_call: TRBV4-1; d_call: TRBD1; j_call: TRBJ1-6; clone_size: .; cdr3_length: 14
cdr3_aa: CASSFRDRGQGDYNEQFF; cdr3_nt: TGTGCCAGCAGCTTTAGGGACAGGGGACAGGGAGACTACAATGAGCAGTTCTTC; v_call: TRBV7-2; d_call: TRBD1; j_call: TRBJ2-1; clone_size: .; cdr3_length: 18
cdr3_aa: CAWSPTGYFYGYTF; cdr3_nt: TGTGCCTGGAGTCCTACAGGGTACTTCTATGGCTACACCTTC; v_call: TRBV30; d_call: .; j_call: TRBJ1-2; clone_size: once; cdr3_length: 14
cdr3_aa: CAISESGGTNEKLFF; cdr3_nt: TGTGCCATCAGTGAGTCTGGAGGGACTAATGAAAAACTGTTTTTT; v_call: TRBV10-3; d_call: .; j_call: TRBJ1-4; clone_size: .; cdr3_length: 15
cdr3_aa: CASSRTGNYEQYF; cdr3_nt: TGTGCCAGCAGCCGGACAGGGAACTACGAGCAGTACTTC; v_call: TRBV5-4; d_call: TRBD1; j_call: TRBJ2-7; clone_size: .; cdr3_length: 13
cdr3_aa: CASSLGTDEAFF; cdr3_nt: TGTGCCAGCAGTCTGGGGACAGACGAAGCTTTCTTT; v_call: TRBV6-2/TRBV6-3; d_call: TRBD1; j_call: TRBJ1-1; clone_size: .; cdr3_length: 12
cdr3_aa: CASSLGRWEGRTQYF; cdr3_nt: TGTGCCAGCAGCTTAGGACGCTGGGAAGGACGGACCCAGTACTTC; v_call: TRBV13; d_call: .; j_call: TRBJ2-5; clone_size: .; cdr3_length: 15